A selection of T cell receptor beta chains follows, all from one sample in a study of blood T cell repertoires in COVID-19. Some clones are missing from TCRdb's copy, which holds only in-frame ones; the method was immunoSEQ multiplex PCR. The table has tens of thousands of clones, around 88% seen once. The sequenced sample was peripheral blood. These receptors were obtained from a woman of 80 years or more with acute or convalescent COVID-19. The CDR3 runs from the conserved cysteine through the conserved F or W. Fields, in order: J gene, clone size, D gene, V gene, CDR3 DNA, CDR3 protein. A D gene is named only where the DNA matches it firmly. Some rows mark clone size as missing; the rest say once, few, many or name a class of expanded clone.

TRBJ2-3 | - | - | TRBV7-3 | TGTGCCAGCAGCTCCGGACAGCCAGTGGATACGCAGTATTTT | CASSSGQPVDTQYF
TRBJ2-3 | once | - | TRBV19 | TGTGCCACCCTGACTAGCACAGATACGCAGTATTTT | CATLTSTDTQYF
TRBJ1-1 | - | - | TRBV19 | TGTGCCAGTACCGTTAACGGCCCGGGTACCTCGAGCACTGAAGCTTTCTTT | CASTVNGPGTSSTEAFF
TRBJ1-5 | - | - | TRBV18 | TGTGCCAGCTCTACAGATAGCAATCAGCCCCAGCATTTT | CASSTDSNQPQHF
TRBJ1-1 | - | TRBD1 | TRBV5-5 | TGTGCCAGCAGACGCCGGGACAGCACGAACACTGAAGCTTTCTTT | CASRRRDSTNTEAFF
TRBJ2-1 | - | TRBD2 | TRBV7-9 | TGTGCCAGCAGCTTGACCGCGGGACTAGCGGGACCAGAGCAGTTCTTC | CASSLTAGLAGPEQFF
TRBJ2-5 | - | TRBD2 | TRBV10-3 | TGTGCCATCAGTGAGTCTGTGACTAGCGGGGAGACCCAGTACTTC | CAISESVTSGETQYF
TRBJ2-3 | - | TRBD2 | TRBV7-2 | TGTGCCAGCAGCTTCGCTAGCGGGGCAGATACGCAGTATTTT | CASSFASGADTQYF
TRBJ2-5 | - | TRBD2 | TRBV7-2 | TGTGCCAGCAGCTTAGCGACTAGCGCAGAGACCCAGTACTTC | CASSLATSAETQYF
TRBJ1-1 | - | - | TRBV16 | TGTGCCAGCAGCCAGAGACAGGTGAACACTGAAGCTTTCTTT | CASSQRQVNTEAFF
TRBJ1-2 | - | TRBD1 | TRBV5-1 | TGCGCCAGCAGCTCAACAATTAACAGGGGGCGAGGCTACACCTTC | CASSSTINRGRGYTF
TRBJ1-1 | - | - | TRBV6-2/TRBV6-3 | TGTGCCAGCAGTTATAGGAGCTACCAGAACACTGAAGCTTTCTTT | CASSYRSYQNTEAFF
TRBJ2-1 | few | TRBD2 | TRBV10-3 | TGTGCCATCAGCCCCGGGGAGCGGGGGGCCCAATTCTCCTACAATGAGCAGTTCTTC | CAISPGERGAQFSYNEQFF
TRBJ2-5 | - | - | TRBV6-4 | TGTGCCAGCAGTGAAAGCAGGGTGGGGTTTAGAGAGACCCAGTACTTC | CASSESRVGFRETQYF
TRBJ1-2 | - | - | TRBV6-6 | TGTGCCAGCAGTTCCTCCGGTCTCTATGGCTACACCTTC | CASSSSGLYGYTF
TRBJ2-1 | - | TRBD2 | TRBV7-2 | TGTGCCAGCACTTTAGGTAGACTAGCGGGGGACAATGAGCAGTTCTTC | CASTLGRLAGDNEQFF
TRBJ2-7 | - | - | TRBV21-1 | TGTGCCAGCAGCAATGACAAAGACGGCTCCTACGAGCAGTACTTC | CASSNDKDGSYEQYF
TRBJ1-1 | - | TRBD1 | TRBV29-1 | TGCAGCGTTGAGGGACAGTTGACTGAAGCTTTCTTT | CSVEGQLTEAFF
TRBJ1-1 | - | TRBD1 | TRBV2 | TGTGGGACCGGGACAGACCCTCAGAACACTGAAGCTTTCTTT | CGTGTDPQNTEAFF
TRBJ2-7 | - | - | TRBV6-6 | TGTGCCAGCAGTCCGGCGGGACCGCTCTACGAGCAGTACTTC | CASSPAGPLYEQYF
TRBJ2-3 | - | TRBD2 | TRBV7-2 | TGTGCCAGCAGCTTAGGGCTAGCGGCGGACACAGATACGCAGTATTTT | CASSLGLAADTDTQYF
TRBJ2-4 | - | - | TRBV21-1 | TGTGCCAGCAGCAAAGAGCGATATCCCCTAAACATTCAGTACTTC | CASSKERYPLNIQYF
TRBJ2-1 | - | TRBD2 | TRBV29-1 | TGCAGCGGGTTGCTAGCGGGAGAGAATGAGCAGTTCTTC | CSGLLAGENEQFF
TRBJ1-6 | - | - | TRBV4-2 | TGTGCCAGCAGCCAAGGAACGGTGAATAATTCACCCCTCCACTTT | CASSQGTVNNSPLHF
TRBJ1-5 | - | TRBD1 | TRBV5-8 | TGTGCCAGCAGCTTCCCTATAGGGACAGGGGGCCAGCCCCAGCATTTT | CASSFPIGTGGQPQHF
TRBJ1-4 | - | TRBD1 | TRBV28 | TGTGCCAGCAGTCTACAGGGGGCTGTGAATGAAAAACTGTTTTTT | CASSLQGAVNEKLFF
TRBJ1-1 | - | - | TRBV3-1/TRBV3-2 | TGTGCCAGCAGCCAAGACAGGGCGAACACTGAAGCTTTCTTT | CASSQDRANTEAFF
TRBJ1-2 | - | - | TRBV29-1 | TGCAGCGTTGGTGGACAGTACTATGGCTACACCTTC | CSVGGQYYGYTF
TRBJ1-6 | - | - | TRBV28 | TGTGCCAGCCGGACATTGGACGGGAGGGGTTCACCCCTCCACTTT | CASRTLDGRGSPLHF
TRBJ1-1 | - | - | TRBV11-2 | TGTGCCAGCAGCCTGAGGGCCGACGGATTGAACACTGAAGCTTTCTTT | CASSLRADGLNTEAFF
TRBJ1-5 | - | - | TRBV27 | TGTGCCAGCAGTTTAAACAGGGGCAATCAGCCCCAGCATTTT | CASSLNRGNQPQHF
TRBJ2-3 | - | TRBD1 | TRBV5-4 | TGTGCCAGCAGCGTGGACAGGCTTACAGATACGCAGTATTTT | CASSVDRLTDTQYF
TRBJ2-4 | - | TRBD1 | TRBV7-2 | TGTGCCAGCAGCTCGACAGGGGTAGCCAAAAACATTCAGTACTTC | CASSSTGVAKNIQYF
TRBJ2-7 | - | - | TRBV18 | TGTGCCAGCTCACCGGAACAGGGAGCCCACGAGCAGTACTTC | CASSPEQGAHEQYF
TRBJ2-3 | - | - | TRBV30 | TGTGCCTGGAGTGTCGGGGTGGTGGCCGATACGCAGTATTTT | CAWSVGVVADTQYF
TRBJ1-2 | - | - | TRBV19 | TGTGCCAGTAGTCCCGGACAGTTAGGCTACACCTTC | CASSPGQLGYTF
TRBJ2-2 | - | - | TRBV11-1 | TGTGCCAGCAGCTTAGCGCCTAGGGGCGGCACCGGGGAGCTGTTTTTT | CASSLAPRGGTGELFF
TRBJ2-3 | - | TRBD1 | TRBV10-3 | TGTGCCATCAGTAGTCAGGGGGACGGCACAGATACGCAGTATTTT | CAISSQGDGTDTQYF
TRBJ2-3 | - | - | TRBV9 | TGTGCCAGCAGCGTAGTAGGCACAGATACGCAGTATTTT | CASSVVGTDTQYF
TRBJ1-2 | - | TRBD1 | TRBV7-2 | TGTGCCAGCAGCTTACAGGGGGCTAACTATGGCTACACCTTC | CASSLQGANYGYTF
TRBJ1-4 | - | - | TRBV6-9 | TGTGCCAGCAATGCAGGACAGAGAGATAGGATAACAACTAATGAAAAACTGTTTTTT | CASNAGQRDRITTNEKLFF
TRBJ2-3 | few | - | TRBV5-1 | TGCGCCAGCCAGGGGCTTTGGTCAGATACGCAGTATTTT | CASQGLWSDTQYF
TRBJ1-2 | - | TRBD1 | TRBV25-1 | TGTGCCAGCAGTGATTCCGGGACAGGGAAGGTATATGGCTACACCTTC | CASSDSGTGKVYGYTF
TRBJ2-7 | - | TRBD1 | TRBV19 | TGTGCCAGTAGTACAAGGGGGCAAAGCTCCTACGAGCAGTACTTC | CASSTRGQSSYEQYF
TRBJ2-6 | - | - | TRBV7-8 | TGTGCCAGCAGCGACAGAGTCCTATACTCTGGGGCCAACGTCCTGACTTTC | CASSDRVLYSGANVLTF
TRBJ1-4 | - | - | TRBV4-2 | TGTGCCAGCAGCCAAGAACGGTTCGGTAATGAAAAACTGTTTTTT | CASSQERFGNEKLFF
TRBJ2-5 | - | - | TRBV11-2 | TGTGCCAGCAGCTTAGCTCCCTCCGGAGGCGAGACCCAGTACTTC | CASSLAPSGGETQYF
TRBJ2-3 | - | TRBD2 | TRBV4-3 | TGCGCCAGCAGCCAAGCCCCACCGGGCGGGGGTGGGACAGATACGCAGTATTTT | CASSQAPPGGGGTDTQYF
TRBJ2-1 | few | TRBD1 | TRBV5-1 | TGCGCCAGCAGCCGGACGGGACAGGGATACAATGAGCAGTTCTTC | CASSRTGQGYNEQFF
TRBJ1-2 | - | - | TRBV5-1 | TGCGCCAGCAGCTCAGGGGCCACACCAGATGGCTACACCTTC | CASSSGATPDGYTF
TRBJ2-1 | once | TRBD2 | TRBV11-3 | TGTGCCAGCAGCCCAGGTTCAAGGGGTAGCGGGAGCTGGAATGAGCAGTTCTTC | CASSPGSRGSGSWNEQFF
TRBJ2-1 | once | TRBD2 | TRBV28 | TGTGCCAGCACTACGCTCCCGGGACTAGCGGACCCCTACAATGAGCAGTTCTTC | CASTTLPGLADPYNEQFF
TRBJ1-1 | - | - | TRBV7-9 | TGTGCCAGCAGCTTAGCGCGCGGACTAATGAACACTGAAGCTTTCTTT | CASSLARGLMNTEAFF
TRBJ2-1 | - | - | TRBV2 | TGTGCCAGCAGGGGTACAGGGTCGGCGAATGAGCAGTTCTTC | CASRGTGSANEQFF
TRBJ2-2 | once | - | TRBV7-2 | TGTGCCAGCAGCTTTCAGGGGTCGGTCGGGGAGCTGTTTTTT | CASSFQGSVGELFF
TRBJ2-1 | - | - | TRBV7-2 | TGTGCCAGCAGCTTTTCCCGACAGCCGGATGAGCAGTTCTTC | CASSFSRQPDEQFF
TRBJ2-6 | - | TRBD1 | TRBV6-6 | TGTGCCAGCAGTCCCACTTCCGGGACAGGGGTCTCTGGGGCCAACGTCCTGACTTTC | CASSPTSGTGVSGANVLTF